A single sample is the source of the 7 T cell receptor beta chains below, sequenced in a study of technical replicates of blood from a handful of donors. The table came from immunoSEQ multiplex PCR; TCRdb's copy has only in-frame clones and leaves some out. This sample has roughly 64,000 clones; approximately 86% occur once, and the top ten carry approximately 5.4%. Sequencing used PBMCs. These TCRs come from a human donor in good health. Some clones in this sample may be carry-over from other donors' samples.

V is TRBV27 and J is TRBJ2-7; TRBD2 matches 8 bases. V lost 4 bases, J lost 4 bases, and 3 bases stayed unmatched. Germline values: CDR1 MNHEY, CDR2 SMNVEV (reference sequence). The CDR3 is made up of 13 amino acids. The CDR3: CASSSPGGYEQYF. The CDR3 DNA sequence: TGTGCCAGCAGTTCGCCGGGAGGGTACGAGCAGTACTTC.

J is TRBJ1-1 and V is TRBV19; D is ambiguous. The CDR3 sequence is 14 residues long. Germline-derived CDR1 and CDR2 are LNHDA and SQIVND (reference sequence). V was pared by 3 bases and J by 5 bases, with 13 bases between. The CDR3: CASSMAGFGTEAFF. CDR3 DNA sequence: TGTGCCAGTAGTATGGCGGGGTTCGGGACTGAAGCTTTCTTT.

The chain combines TRBV27 with TRBJ1-2; weak D call: TRBD1 (6 bases). CDR1 MNHEY and CDR2 SMNVEV come from the germline V gene (reference sequence). This CDR3 has 14 residues. Trimming cost V 5 bases and J 4 bases, with 14 bases left between them. The CDR3 loop reads CASSINLGGYGYTF. The CDR3 DNA is TGTGCCAGCAGTATAAACCTAGGGGGCTATGGCTACACCTTC.

The J gene is TRBJ2-2, the V gene TRBV6-7; 10 positions match TRBD1. TRBV6-7 counts as an open reading frame of uncertain function. V lost 7 bases, J lost 0 bases, and 14 bases stayed unmatched. The CDR3 is 19 residues long. The DNA for the CDR3 is TGTGCCAGCAACAAGGGACAGGGGCCCTCTGCACCGAACACCGGGGAGCTGTTTTTT. Translating gives CASNKGQGPSAPNTGELFF.

The V call is TRBV5-1, the J call TRBJ2-3, with 9 bases identical to TRBD2. The CDR3 sequence is 17 residues long. The germline V gene encodes CDR1 SGHRS and CDR2 YFSETQ. Trimming at V came to 1 base and at J to 0 bases, leaving 6 bases not matched to a gene. CDR3 region: CASSLQTSGYSTDTQYF. In nucleotides, the CDR3 is TGCGCCAGCAGCTTGCAAACTAGCGGGTATAGCACAGATACGCAGTATTTT.

The chain combines TRBV19 with TRBJ1-2, with unresolved D. CDR1 is LNHDA, CDR2 SQIVND, per germline (reference sequence). The V end was cut by 0 bases, the J end by 5 bases, with 7 bases between. The CDR3 spans 13 residues. The CDR3 sequence is CASSIDGEYGYTF. The CDR3 DNA sequence: TGTGCCAGTAGTATAGACGGGGAGTATGGCTACACCTTC.

The chain carries TRBV5-1 and TRBJ1-4, with D uncertain. The CDR3 consists of 16 residues. V shed 4 bases and J shed 8 bases, with 21 bases lying between them. Per the germline V gene, CDR1 is SGHRS and CDR2 is YFSETQ. The CDR3 spells CASSHPEVGQREKLFF. CDR3 bases: TGCGCCAGCAGCCATCCGGAGGTAGGGCAGCGGGAAAAACTGTTTTTT.